These T cell receptor beta chains were read from a single sample in a study of T cell responses to AZD1222 COVID-19 vaccine. Assay used: immunoSEQ multiplex PCR; TCRdb lists only in-frame clones, some missing. The sample lists some 96,000 clones; about 89% were seen once. The sequencing here drew on peripheral blood, taken on day 0 of AZD1222 vaccination. Source of these receptors: an adult in good health. Each CDR3 is given with its conserved first and last residue. A D gene is named only where the DNA matches it firmly. Some rows mark clone size as missing; the rest say once, few, many or name a class of expanded clone.

. TRBJ1-3 . TRBV7-2 14 CASSLALSGSTIYF TGTGCCAGCAGCTTAGCCCTTTCCGGGAGCACCATATATTTT
. TRBJ1-5 . TRBV30 16 CAWSETLSSSHQPQHF TGTGCCTGGAGTGAAACTCTCTCATCATCTCATCAGCCCCAGCATTTT
. TRBJ2-6 . TRBV18 15 CASSPEVSGANVLTF TGTGCCAGCTCACCAGAGGTGTCTGGGGCCAACGTCCTGACTTTC
. TRBJ1-1 . TRBV30 13 CAWTRLRNTEAFF TGTGCCTGGACCCGACTGAGGAACACTGAAGCTTTCTTT
. TRBJ2-1 . TRBV20-1 12 CSASKVNNEQFF TGCAGTGCTAGTAAGGTGAACAATGAGCAGTTCTTC
. TRBJ2-7 TRBD1 TRBV18 14 CASSRLGQPYEQYF TGTGCCAGCTCACGGCTGGGACAGCCCTACGAGCAGTACTTC
. TRBJ1-4 TRBD1 TRBV6-5 15 CASSLYRGGSEKLFF TGTGCCAGCAGCCTTTACAGGGGCGGATCTGAAAAACTGTTTTTT
few TRBJ2-5 . TRBV6-6 14 CASGGLKGQETQYF TGTGCCAGCGGGGGTCTTAAAGGACAAGAGACCCAGTACTTC
. TRBJ1-2 TRBD1 TRBV6-5 14 CASSRGTADYGYTF TGTGCCAGCAGCCGAGGGACAGCTGACTATGGCTACACCTTC
. TRBJ1-2 . TRBV19 16 CASSIDLSGDNYGYTF TGTGCCAGTAGTATAGATCTTTCAGGGGATAACTATGGCTACACCTTC
. TRBJ2-1 TRBD2 TRBV10-1 14 CAPSWRGTKVEQFF TGCGCCCCGTCTTGGCGGGGGACCAAGGTTGAGCAGTTCTTC
once TRBJ2-1 . TRBV27 16 CASSLQMTLEIGEQFF TGTGCCAGCAGTCTTCAAATGACACTAGAGATAGGCGAGCAGTTCTTC
. TRBJ2-3 . TRBV7-3 14 CASSLDWGGDTQYF TGTGCCAGCAGCTTAGATTGGGGCGGGGATACGCAGTATTTT
. TRBJ2-2 TRBD1 TRBV9 15 CASSVVGQGTGELFF TGTGCCAGCAGCGTAGTGGGACAGGGCACCGGGGAGCTGTTTTTT
. TRBJ1-5 . TRBV7-8 16 CASRQSRANSNQPQHF TGTGCCAGCAGGCAGTCCCGGGCAAATAGCAATCAGCCCCAGCATTTT
. TRBJ2-5 TRBD1 TRBV18 15 CASSPIGQGGETQYF TGTGCCAGCTCACCCATCGGACAGGGAGGAGAGACCCAGTACTTC
. TRBJ1-3 . TRBV12-5 17 CASGSPKWGISGNTIYF TGTGCTAGTGGTTCCCCAAAATGGGGAATTTCGGGAAACACCATATATTTT
. TRBJ1-1 . TRBV20-1 10 CSGHKEEAFF TGCAGTGGTCATAAGGAGGAAGCTTTCTTT
once TRBJ2-1 TRBD2 TRBV7-4 18 CASRLSLRLAGRLNEQFF TGTGCCAGCAGGCTTAGTCTCCGACTAGCTGGCCGGTTGAATGAGCAGTTCTTC
. TRBJ2-1 TRBD2 TRBV6-2/TRBV6-3 15 CASSYGLAGFTEQFF TGTGCCAGCAGTTATGGGCTAGCGGGGTTCACTGAGCAGTTCTTC
once TRBJ1-1 . TRBV11-2 11 CASRRYTEAFF TGTGCCAGCAGACGATACACTGAAGCTTTCTTT
. TRBJ1-2 . TRBV25-1 12 CASSEDNYGYTF TGTGCCAGCAGTGAGGACAACTATGGCTACACCTTC
. TRBJ2-2 TRBD1 TRBV7-6 16 CASSYGGQGFAGELFF TGTGCCAGCAGCTACGGGGGACAGGGTTTCGCCGGGGAGCTGTTTTTT
. TRBJ2-7 TRBD1 TRBV11-2 13 CASSTGQGHEQYF TGTGCCAGCAGCACCGGACAGGGCCACGAGCAGTACTTC
. TRBJ2-2 TRBD2 TRBV7-8 16 CASSLGSGSGTGELFF TGTGCCAGCAGCTTAGGTAGCGGGAGTGGCACCGGGGAGCTGTTTTTT
once TRBJ2-7 . TRBV5-1 14 CASSPTGTPGEQYF TGCGCCAGCAGCCCAACCGGGACCCCGGGGGAGCAGTACTTC
few TRBJ1-1 TRBD1 TRBV6-2/TRBV6-3 14 CASSYSDRVAEAFF TGTGCCAGCAGTTACTCCGACAGGGTAGCTGAAGCTTTCTTT
. TRBJ2-3 . TRBV12-3/TRBV12-4 13 CASSFRGTDTQYF TGTGCCAGCAGTTTCAGGGGCACAGATACGCAGTATTTT
. TRBJ1-2 . TRBV5-6 13 CASSRRNPYGYTF TGTGCCAGCAGCCGACGGAACCCCTATGGCTACACCTTC
few TRBJ2-1 TRBD2 TRBV29-1 14 CSVVGREDYNEQFF TGCAGCGTTGTTGGGCGGGAGGACTACAATGAGCAGTTCTTC
. TRBJ2-1 . TRBV9 18 CASSVASSGLLSNNEQFF TGTGCCAGCAGCGTAGCTAGCTCGGGCCTATTGTCCAACAATGAGCAGTTCTTC
. TRBJ1-4 . TRBV20-1 11 CSARTGTELFF TGCAGTGCTCGAACAGGGACTGAACTGTTTTTT
. TRBJ2-3 TRBD1 TRBV6-1 14 CASSEQQGADTQYF TGTGCCAGCAGTGAGCAGCAGGGGGCAGATACGCAGTATTTT
. TRBJ1-3 . TRBV9 14 CASSVSGPGNTIYF TGTGCCAGCAGCGTTTCCGGGCCTGGAAACACCATATATTTT
few TRBJ2-2 TRBD1 TRBV29-1 15 CSVDFGQGGTGELFF TGCAGCGTTGATTTCGGACAGGGCGGAACCGGGGAGCTGTTTTTT
. TRBJ1-6 TRBD1 TRBV5-1 17 CASSLRRGQGDNSPLHF TGCGCCAGCAGCCTGAGGAGGGGACAGGGTGATAATTCACCCCTCCACTTT
. TRBJ1-5 . TRBV19 15 CASSIGIYSNQPQHF TGTGCCAGTAGTATTGGGATTTATAGCAATCAGCCCCAGCATTTT
. TRBJ2-3 . TRBV11-2 15 CASSLNRDPADTQYF TGTGCCAGCAGCCTGAACAGGGACCCCGCTGATACGCAGTATTTT
. TRBJ2-1 TRBD1 TRBV19 13 CASSTQGDNEQFF TGTGCCAGTAGTACACAGGGGGACAATGAGCAGTTCTTC
. TRBJ1-2 . TRBV19 12 CASSIRFGGYTF TGTGCCAGTAGTATCAGGTTTGGGGGCTACACCTTC
. TRBJ2-5 . TRBV4-2 14 CASSQETLQETQYF TGTGCCAGCAGCCAAGAGACCCTGCAAGAGACCCAGTACTTC
. TRBJ1-3 . TRBV5-6 16 CASSLGGPSSGNTIYF TGTGCCAGCAGCTTGGGGGGCCCGAGCTCTGGAAACACCATATATTTT
. TRBJ2-3 . TRBV11-1 16 CASSYTGISSTDTQYF TGTGCCAGCAGCTATACAGGGATTTCTAGCACAGATACGCAGTATTTT
. TRBJ2-5 TRBD2 TRBV18 17 CASSPSRSGGRGETQYF TGTGCCAGCTCACCTTCAAGGAGCGGCGGGAGAGGAGAGACCCAGTACTTC
. TRBJ1-1 . TRBV6-6 13 CASSESGGTEAFF TGTGCCAGCAGCGAGTCTGGAGGCACTGAAGCTTTCTTT
. TRBJ1-2 . TRBV30 12 CAWSWVNYGYTF TGTGCCTGGAGTTGGGTTAACTATGGCTACACCTTC
. TRBJ2-5 . TRBV7-8 13 CASSPPRELAQYF TGTGCCAGCAGCCCCCCACGCGAGTTGGCCCAGTACTTC
few TRBJ2-1 . TRBV3-1/TRBV3-2 16 CASSQEGGALYNEQFF TGTGCCAGCAGCCAAGAGGGGGGGGCCCTCTACAATGAGCAGTTCTTC
. TRBJ2-7 TRBD2 TRBV2 15 CASSLTSGKTYEQYF TGTGCCAGCAGCCTGACTAGCGGGAAAACCTACGAGCAGTACTTC
. TRBJ2-1 TRBD2 TRBV5-1 18 CASSKPDLAGFSYNEQFF TGCGCCAGCAGCAAACCGGACCTAGCGGGGTTCTCCTACAATGAGCAGTTCTTC